This TCR beta chain was found in a study of cytomegalovirus exposure and HLA in healthy donors. Study outcomes and limitations: For most TCR beta V segments, an earlier analysis put the productive rate at about 87% or about 30% of the time.

As concerns this clone: Antigen specificity is unknown.

V lost 5 bases to trimming and J lost 4 bases, with 18 bases between them. The germline CDR1 and CDR2 sequences are PRHDT and FYEKMQ (reference sequence). This CDR3 contains 16 residues. Healthy individuals who donated bone marrow served as the donors. Researchers ran the PCR with 60 Vbeta and 13 Jbeta primers. TCRdb's copy holds only in-frame clones and misses some; the assay was immunoSEQ multiplex PCR. The repertoire holds around 65,000 clones, with around 62% as singletons. The receptor was isolated from a man in his forties in good health and CMV-seropositive. Sequenced sample: PBMCs. V usage is TRBV13 and J usage is TRBJ2-1; the D gene is possibly TRBD1 (6 bases). CDR3 DNA sequence: TGTGCCAGCAGCCTACCTGACAGGTTTACATACAATGAGCAGTTCTTC. It encodes CASSLPDRFTYNEQFF. The full variable domain, in which reference TRBV13 and TRBJ2-1 provide the parts outside the CDR3, is AAGVIQSPRHLIKEKRETATLKCYPIPRHDTVYWYQQGPGQDPQFLISFYEKMQSDKGSIPDRFSAQQFSDYHSELNMSSLELGDSALYFCASSLPDRFTYNEQFFGPGTRLTVL.